This T cell receptor (beta chain) is drawn from a study of OX40 agonist ivuxolimab in advanced cancers. Study details: Previous treatment with anti-PD-1, anti-PD-L1 or anti-CTLA-4 therapy was allowed; 40% had received some.

Sequencing used immunoSEQ multiplex PCR; TCRdb keeps in-frame clones, though not all of them. The sample has some 30,000 clones; nearly 95% are singletons. Germline V gives CDR1 LGHNA, CDR2 YSLEER. J lost 3 bases, V lost 2 bases, and 3 bases had no gene match. CDR3 length: 15 amino acids. The chain joins TRBV4-3 to TRBJ2-5; 10 bases are shared with TRBD2. The source was CD4+ or CD8+ T cells sorted from blood, collected in a trial of the OX40 agonist ivuxolimab. The sequence was obtained from an adult with an advanced solid tumor such as melanoma, head and neck, liver or kidney cancer. The CDR3 sequence is CASSQKTSGKETQYF. CDR3 nucleotide sequence: TGCGCCAGCAGCCAAAAAACTAGCGGGAAAGAGACCCAGTACTTC.